This entry concerns a single T cell receptor beta chain. The target of this receptor is not known. The sample holds no much larger clone one base away, and base qualities are not on file. The data stem from a study of blood T cells in healthy people across ages (dated by TCRdb to the mid-2010s). Study-wide context: In model experiments, template switching captured about one uniquely barcoded TCR beta cDNA molecule for every two T cells. The study measured age-related changes in TCR beta repertoire diversity using deep sequencing normalized with unique cDNA molecular identifiers. Four age groups were formed from the donors: young (average about 16 years), middle-aged (less than 40), aged (about 62) and long-lived (roughly 81). Donors of different ages were randomly distributed across sequencing lanes to avoid experimental bias. For two donors (one aged 18 to 30 and one aged 80 or older), the study analyzed two additional independent replicas of 1 million unique cDNA reads from the same blood draw.

Results the study describes overall, beyond this receptor: The CMV infection status of donors was not known, potentially confounding age-related changes in expanded clonotypes. Observed TCR beta diversity per million T cells fell roughly linearly with age, and a significant reduction was already apparent by age around 40. Compared with the aged group, the long-lived group had more naive CD4+ T cells, fewer expanded clones and increased TCR diversity, a pattern suggesting age selection. Total diversity estimates from one million sequenced T cells were considered lower bounds and underestimates. Observed TCR beta diversity correlated strongly with the percentage of naive T cells measured by flow cytometry. Since profiling was done on bulk unsorted PBMCs, naive and antigen-experienced compartments could not be conclusively compared.

Systemically healthy Caucasian individuals from Russia, some 38 in total and aged about 6 to 90 years, were included as donors. Around 10 milliliters of peripheral blood were collected from each donor into EDTA-treated Vacutainer tubes. Ficoll-Paque density-gradient centrifugation was used to isolate PBMCs, with at least 7 million obtained per sample. Trizol reagent was used to extract total RNA from the PBMCs, yielding at least 6 micrograms per sample. The percentages of naive CD45RAhigh/CD27high T cells were determined by flow cytometry on a PBMC aliquot from every donor. The library relied on 5' RACE. The run used an Illumina HiSeq 2500. The second PCR ran for roughly 7 to 12 cycles and used a J-beta primer mix along with a sample-barcoded 5' primer. A template-switch 5' adaptor carrying 12 random nucleotides introduced a unique molecular identifier onto each TCR beta cDNA molecule. Each sample yielded at least 3 million CDR3-containing paired-end reads. The Mint cDNA synthesis kit, primed by a TRBC-specific oligonucleotide, was used to synthesize first-strand cDNA from all RNA. Following uracil-DNA glycosylase treatment, a first 18-cycle PCR with universal primers M1SS and BC2_uni_R was performed on all cDNA. The original methods were these. For normalization, 1 million high-quality reads, each with a distinct molecular identifier, were randomly selected from each sample. Instead of being binned into consensus sequences, reads with shared molecular identifiers were discarded. CDR3 identification, clonotype clustering and error correction used MiTCR with a Q25 quality threshold and the strictest error-elimination algorithm. A nonparametric unseen species model with Euler transformation was used to estimate lower-bound total TCR beta diversity. The public reads were reanalyzed by TCRdb: fastp trimming at Q25, MiXCR alignment, in-frame beta chains only. Every entry covers one CDR3 protein and lists the most common genes and DNA from its rows. These V and J calls rely on TCRdb rather than the paper's analysis. This sample has 780,000 or so distinct CDR3 sequences in its table, and around half of those were observed once. Around 40% of the sample is taken by the ten largest.

The TCR was taken from a man older than 75 in good health. Sequencing was carried out using blood.

CDR3 region: CASSVSTWGGNEQFF. The bases read TGTGCCAGCAGCGTATCCACCTGGGGGGGCAATGAGCAGTTCTTC. Rearrangement joined TRBV9 to TRBJ2-1, with 7 bases in between that match TRBD2. CDR3 length: 15 amino acids, cysteine to phenylalanine. Kept here is only the CDR3 DNA, which spans 45 bases and is read in frame from base 1. In the germline V gene, CDR1 corresponds to SGDLS and CDR2 to YYNGEE. V is trimmed back by 1 base and J by 6 bases, and the junction contains 7 bases that no gene match accounts for.